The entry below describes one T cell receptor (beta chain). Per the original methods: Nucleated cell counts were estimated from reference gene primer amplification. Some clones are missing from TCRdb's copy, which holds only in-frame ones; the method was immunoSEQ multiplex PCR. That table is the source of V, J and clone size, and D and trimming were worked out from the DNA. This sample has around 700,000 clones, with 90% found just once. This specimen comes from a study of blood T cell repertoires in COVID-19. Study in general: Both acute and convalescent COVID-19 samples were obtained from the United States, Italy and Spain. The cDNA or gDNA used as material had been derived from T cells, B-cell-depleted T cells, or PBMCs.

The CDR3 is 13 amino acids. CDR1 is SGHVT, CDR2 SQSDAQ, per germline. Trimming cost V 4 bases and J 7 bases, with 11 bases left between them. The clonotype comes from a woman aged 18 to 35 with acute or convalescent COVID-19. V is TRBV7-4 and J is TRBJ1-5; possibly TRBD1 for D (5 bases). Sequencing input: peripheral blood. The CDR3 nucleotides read TGTGCCAGCAGCTCCGGGGGGGAACAGCCCCAGCATTTT. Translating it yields CASSSGGEQPQHF.